What follows are 26 T cell receptor beta chains derived from one specimen sequenced in a study of regulatory T cells in long-lasting Graves disease. The TCR beta library used iRepertoire HTBI primers with Arm-PCR amplification of CDR3. TCRdb re-called the multiplex PCR reads through MiXCR, storing one row per CDR3 protein. The table lists about 430,000 distinct CDR3 sequences, 21% of them singletons. As for time point: persistent/refractory GD, antithyroid drugs over 5 years with positive TRAb. The TCR library was made from RNA that had been extracted from PBMCs in TRIzol. Sequencing was performed on peripheral blood mononuclear cells (PBMCs), taken when the disease was refractory, from a patient treated with antithyroid drugs. These receptors originate from a female donor with Graves disease.

This clonotype was observed at least ten times. This chain joins TRBV7-2 and TRBJ1-1, with TRBD1 matching 8 bases. CDR1 and CDR2 from the germline V gene are SGHTA and FQGNSA. The CDR3 has 16 amino acids. Trimming cost V 5 bases and J 0 bases; bases outside gene matches: 8. CDR3 sequence: CASSPVAGQVNTEAFF. The CDR3 nucleotides read TGTGCCAGCAGCCCCGTTGCGGGACAGGTGAACACTGAAGCTTTCTTT.

This clonotype was found many times. The genes are TRBV6-1 and TRBJ2-7, with 7 bases aligning to TRBD1. This CDR3 is built from 14 residues. With V trimmed by 6 bases and J by 0 bases, 5 bases remained unmatched. Germline loops: CDR1 MNHNS, CDR2 SASEGT. Here the CDR3 reads CASRKGQSSYEQYF. CDR3 coding DNA: TGTGCCAGCAGAAAGGGACAGAGCTCCTACGAGCAGTACTTC.

Many counts were recorded for this clonotype. Written as DNA, the CDR3 is TGTGCCAGCAGTTCCCGGTGGGAGAGCTCCTACGAGCAGTACTTC. This encodes CASSSRWESSYEQYF. The rearrangement uses TRBV28 and TRBJ2-7; tentatively, D is TRBD2 (5 bases). Trimming pared 4 bases from V and 0 bases from J, leaving 13 bases between. CDR3 length equals 15 residues. Germline loops: CDR1 MDHEN, CDR2 SYDVKM. The complete variable domain, with remaining parts taken from reference TRBV28 and TRBJ2-7, reads DVKVTQSSRYLVKRTGEKVFLECVQDMDHENMFWYRQDPGLGLRLIYFSYDVKMKEKGDIPEGYSVSREKKERFSLILESASTNQTSMYLCASSSRWESSYEQYFGPGTRLTVT.

In this sample, this clonotype turned up many times. The gene calls are TRBV7-3 and TRBJ2-7; TRBD1 matches 7 bases. J lost 1 base, V lost 5 bases, and 8 bases had no gene match. This CDR3 is built from 15 residues. Germline CDR1 reads SGHTA; CDR2 reads FQGTGA. CDR3 sequence: CASSIRGTESYEQYF. The CDR3 DNA reads as TGTGCCAGCAGCATCAGGGGGACAGAGTCCTACGAGCAGTACTTC.

This clonotype was detected a few times. The chain uses TRBV3-1 and TRBJ2-7; 8 bases agree with TRBD2. The CDR3 contains 15 residues. Germline CDR1 reads LGHDT; CDR2 reads YNNKEL (reference sequence). J gave up 0 bases and V 4 bases, and 5 bases lay outside the gene matches. The CDR3 spells CASSPREGVSYEQYF. CDR3 nucleotides: TGTGCCAGCAGCCCCCGGGAGGGGGTCTCCTACGAGCAGTACTTC.

The chain employs TRBV6-1 and TRBJ2-2, with 9 nucleotides matching TRBD2. Per germline, CDR1 MNHNS and CDR2 SASEGT. The V segment lost 5 bases and the J segment 4 bases; nucleotides outside the gene matches: 8. This CDR3 region has 16 residues. CDR3 region: CASSQGLAGTTGELFF. The CDR3 DNA reads as TGTGCCAGCAGTCAGGGACTAGCAGGAACCACCGGGGAGCTGTTTTTT.

This clonotype was seen many times. The chain uses TRBV12-3 or TRBV12-4 and TRBJ1-2; TRBD1 agrees at 10 bases. The V gene end was trimmed by 5 bases and the J gene end by 5 bases; junction bases not matched to a gene: 8. The CDR3 runs to 15 residues. The CDR3 here is CASSNDRGPGYGYTF. CDR3 bases: TGTGCCAGCAGTAATGACAGGGGGCCGGGATATGGCTACACCTTC.

This chain uses TRBV7-9 with TRBJ1-3; D not certain. Germline CDR1 SEHNR, CDR2 FQNEAQ (reference sequence). The CDR3 is made up of 14 amino acids. The germline V and J ends were trimmed by 2 bases and 4 bases, with 9 bases remaining between them. The chain's CDR3 is CASSLYSDGNTIYF. The CDR3 bases are TGTGCCAGCAGCTTATATTCAGACGGAAACACCATATATTTT.

This clonotype was detected ten times or more. The chain joins TRBV12-3 or TRBV12-4 to TRBJ1-1; 8 bases agree with TRBD1. V was clipped by 6 bases and J by 1 base; unmatched bases: 1. The CDR3 is 13 residues long. In nucleotides, the CDR3 is TGTGCCAGCAGAACAGGGGGGAACACTGAAGCTTTCTTT. Protein product: CASRTGGNTEAFF.

Many counts were recorded for this clonotype. The chain links TRBV6-2 or TRBV6-3 to TRBJ2-2; 7 positions agree with TRBD1. Germline CDR1 MNHEY, CDR2 SVGEGT. The ends lost 5 bases at V and 2 bases at J; junction bases unmatched: 5. The CDR3 has 15 residues. CDR3 protein: CASSIGTDNTGELFF. CDR3 sequence (DNA): TGTGCCAGCAGTATCGGGACAGATAACACCGGGGAGCTGTTTTTT.

This clonotype was recorded a few times. The chain employs TRBV9 and TRBJ2-7, with TRBD2 identical over 13 bases. J was trimmed by 5 bases and V by 4 bases; bases with no gene match: 6. The germline V gene encodes CDR1 SGDLS and CDR2 YYNGEE. The CDR3 contains 15 residues. The CDR3: CASSQTSGRAHEQYF. CDR3 nucleotides: TGTGCCAGCAGCCAAACTAGCGGGAGGGCACACGAGCAGTACTTC. The variable domain in full, with the rest retrieved from reference TRBV9 and TRBJ2-7, is DSGVTQTPKHLITATGQRVTLRCSPRSGDLSVYWYQQSLDQGLQFLIQYYNGEERAKGNILERFSAQQFPDLHSELNLSSLELGDSALYFCASSQTSGRAHEQYFGPGTRLTVT.

The table lists this clonotype with many counts. The V call is TRBV20-1, the J call TRBJ1-1, with a weak D call TRBD1 (6 bases). The CDR3 runs to 15 residues. CDR1 and CDR2 from the germline V gene are DFQATT and SNEGSKA (reference sequence). Trimming took off 6 bases at V and 6 bases at J, with 23 bases between the two ends. This chain's CDR3 is CSAGGRAERGAEAFF. The CDR3, as DNA: TGCAGTGCCGGGGGCCGGGCGGAACGCGGGGCTGAAGCTTTCTTT.

In its sample, this clonotype was seen many times. CDR3 DNA: TGTGCCAGCAGTTGGGGGTCCTACGAGCAGTACTTC. This sequence encodes CASSWGSYEQYF. This rearrangement joins TRBV12-3 or TRBV12-4 to TRBJ2-7, with D possibly being TRBD1 or TRBD2 (5 bases each). The CDR3 runs 12 residues. Between the trimmed V and J ends, which lost 4 bases and 1 base, there was a span of 5 bases.

Only a few counts were recorded for this clonotype. This sequence joins TRBV6-1 and TRBJ1-1, with 12 bases matching TRBD1. Germline lookup yields CDR1 MNHNS and CDR2 SASEGT. After removal of 5 bases from V and 2 bases from J, the junction contained 12 bases not matched to a gene. CDR3 length: 18 amino acids. The CDR3 loop is CASSHAPGQGARNTEAFF. The CDR3 coding sequence is TGTGCCAGCAGTCACGCCCCGGGACAGGGGGCACGAAACACTGAAGCTTTCTTT.

This clonotype was counted ten times or more. The rearrangement joins TRBV6-1 to TRBJ2-7; TRBD2 agrees at 9 bases. The CDR3 runs 15 residues. V lost 2 bases to trimming and J lost 5 bases; unmatched junction nucleotides: 7. Germline lookup yields CDR1 MNHNS and CDR2 SASEGT. The CDR3 spells CASSESAGGPNEQYF. CDR3 sequence (DNA): TGTGCCAGCAGTGAATCTGCGGGAGGGCCCAACGAGCAGTACTTC.

This clonotype was seen repeatedly, ten times or more. The rearrangement uses TRBV28 and TRBJ2-7; D remains unclear. The germline V gene encodes CDR1 MDHEN and CDR2 SYDVKM. The CDR3 has 16 residues. Trimming stripped 5 bases from V and 7 bases from J, with 24 bases between. The CDR3 DNA follows: TGTGCCAGCAGTACCTCGACCTATGGGCTTTCGGGTGAGCAGTACTTC. Translated: CASSTSTYGLSGEQYF.

This clonotype has a count of ten or more. This chain connects TRBV27 to TRBJ1-1; 8 bases match TRBD1. Germline trimming cut 8 bases from V and 6 bases from J; bases unmatched to any gene: 5. CDR1 and CDR2 (germline): MNHEY, SMNVEV (reference sequence). CDR3 length equals 12 residues. CDR3 nucleotides: TGTGCCAGCCGGACAGGGATCGCTGAAGCTTTCTTT. Encoded protein: CASRTGIAEAFF.

The chain has TRBV4-2 and TRBJ2-2, with a tentative D call TRBD2 (5 bases). Germline assignment: CDR1 LGHNA and CDR2 YNFKEQ. CDR3 length: 16 residues. Trimming removed 2 bases from V and 6 bases from J, with 16 bases in between. CDR3 coding DNA: TGTGCCAGCAGCCAACCCGGGGTCCCACGAGCCGGGGAGCTGTTTTTT. The encoded protein is CASSQPGVPRAGELFF.

This clonotype was picked up many times. The rearrangement links TRBV11-1 to TRBJ2-5; D is uncertain. Germline assignment: CDR1 SGHAT and CDR2 FQDESV (reference sequence). The CDR3 contains 13 residues. V lost 5 bases and J 2 bases, leaving 9 bases between the germline ends. The CDR3 loop reads CASSPGVQETQYF. CDR3 sequence (DNA): TGTGCCAGCAGCCCGGGCGTTCAAGAGACCCAGTACTTC.

This clonotype came up many times. V usage is TRBV2 and J usage is TRBJ2-5; 9 bases are a match to TRBD1. The germline V gene encodes CDR1 SNHLY and CDR2 FYNNEI. J lost 1 base, V lost 11 bases, and 2 bases had no gene match. This CDR3 spans 12 amino acids. CDR3 sequence (DNA): TGTGCCGGGGGACAGGGCCAAGAGACCCAGTACTTC. The encoded protein is CAGGQGQETQYF.

This clonotype was recorded many times. The chain carries TRBV28 and TRBJ2-7, with 10 bases lining up with TRBD1. Germline V lookup: CDR1 MDHEN, CDR2 SYDVKM. CDR3 size: 14 residues. Trimming at V came to 6 bases and at J to 4 bases, leaving 6 bases not matched to a gene. The CDR3 spells CASSSDRGWYEQYF. The CDR3 DNA follows: TGTGCCAGCAGCTCGGACAGGGGGTGGTACGAGCAGTACTTC. The variable domain in full, completed from reference TRBV28 and TRBJ2-7, reads DVKVTQSSRYLVKRTGEKVFLECVQDMDHENMFWYRQDPGLGLRLIYFSYDVKMKEKGDIPEGYSVSREKKERFSLILESASTNQTSMYLCASSSDRGWYEQYFGPGTRLTVT.

In this sample, this clonotype turned up many times. The chain uses TRBV6-5 and TRBJ2-5; 8 bases are shared with TRBD2. This CDR3 has 14 amino acids. With V trimmed by 4 bases and J by 5 bases, 6 bases remained unmatched. Germline V CDR1 and CDR2: MNHEY, SVGAGI. CDR3 DNA: TGTGCCAGCAGTTCCCGACTAGCGCGGGAGACCCAGTACTTC. Protein sequence: CASSSRLARETQYF.

In this sample, this clonotype turned up many times. The rearrangement uses TRBV2 and TRBJ2-2; TRBD1 matches 8 bases. Germline V gives CDR1 SNHLY, CDR2 FYNNEI. CDR3 length: 16 amino acids. V trimming: 7 bases; J trimming: 0 bases; junction bases outside the gene matches: 7. CDR3 sequence: CASNQEDRANTGELFF. Written as DNA, the CDR3 is TGTGCCAGCAATCAAGAGGACAGGGCGAACACCGGGGAGCTGTTTTTT.

The rearrangement links TRBV10-3 to TRBJ1-6, with 12 nucleotides matching TRBD1. The CDR3 is 14 amino acids. Germline V gene sequence: CDR1 ENHRY, CDR2 SYGVKD. V dropped 7 bases and J dropped 10; count of bases not matched to a gene: 5. The CDR3 protein is CAINPGQGASPLHF. The CDR3 nucleotides read TGTGCCATCAACCCGGGACAGGGGGCCTCACCCCTCCACTTT.

This chain uses TRBV9 with TRBJ2-5, with 12 bases fitting TRBD2. The germline V gene has CDR1 SGDLS and CDR2 YYNGEE. The V segment lost 4 bases and the J segment 5 bases; nucleotides outside the gene matches: 18. CDR3 length equals 19 residues. The CDR3 loop is CASSQDHMASGRAWETQYF. CDR3 nucleotides: TGTGCCAGCAGCCAAGACCATATGGCTAGCGGGAGGGCCTGGGAGACCCAGTACTTC.

V is TRBV2 and J is TRBJ1-6; weak D call: TRBD1 (6 bases). Trimming left V 8 bases short and J 8 bases short, with 13 bases between. Germline values: CDR1 SNHLY, CDR2 FYNNEI. CDR3 length: 13 residues. The CDR3 is CASRGQVDSPLHF. CDR3 DNA: TGTGCCAGCCGGGGGCAGGTCGATTCACCCCTCCACTTT.